This T cell receptor beta chain emerged from a study of radiotherapy plus CTLA-4 blockade in lung cancer. For the study at large: Patients showed objective responses in about 20% of cases and disease control in roughly 31%.

TCRdb's copy holds only in-frame clones and misses some; the assay was immunoSEQ multiplex PCR. The table includes more than 95,000 clones, 60% to 75% detected once. The CDR3 contains 15 residues. Trimming removed 2 bases from V and 2 bases from J, with 12 bases in between. Germline CDR1 and CDR2: MDHEN and SYDVKM. General study points: Peripheral blood showed expansion of tumor-derived TCR clones after radiotherapy and ipilimumab.

This clone was observed a single time. What it binds is not known. Specimen: peripheral blood, collected from a patient treated with radiotherapy plus ipilimumab. The J gene is TRBJ1-2, the V gene TRBV28; D ambiguous. The receptor was derived from a human donor with non-small cell lung cancer who had a partial response to radiotherapy plus ipilimumab. Some clones in this sample may be carry-over from other donors' samples. In DNA form, the CDR3 reads TGTGCCAGCAGTTTACAGATGCTAGGCAACTATGGCTACACCTTC. Translation: CASSLQMLGNYGYTF.